These 32 T cell receptor beta chains originate from one sample sequenced in a study of blood T cell repertoires in COVID-19. Data came from immunoSEQ multiplex PCR; TCRdb stores just in-frame clones and leaves some out. The sample yields fewer than 250,000 clones, more than 70% seen once. Input material: peripheral blood. These receptors all stem from a woman between 50 and 59 years old with acute or convalescent COVID-19.

The rearrangement joins TRBV6-5 to TRBJ2-1; maybe TRBD2 (5 bases). Germline V gene lookup returns CDR1 MNHEY and CDR2 SVGAGI. V shed 4 bases and J shed 3 bases, with 10 bases lying between them. This CDR3 is 14 amino acids long. CDR3 sequence reads: CASSWSGDYNEQFF. The CDR3 bases are TGTGCCAGCAGTTGGTCCGGGGACTACAATGAGCAGTTCTTC.

This clone was observed a single time. The chain carries TRBV11-2 and TRBJ2-7; 8 nucleotides agree with TRBD1. Germline V gives CDR1 SGHAT, CDR2 FQNNGV. This CDR3 region has 16 residues. Trimming took 6 bases from V and 1 from J; bases not matched to a gene: 11. CDR3 nucleotide sequence: TGTGCCAGCAGATCTGCAGGGGGCGAGTTATCCTACGAGCAGTACTTC. This encodes CASRSAGGELSYEQYF.

The rearrangement joins TRBV7-9 to TRBJ2-6; D gene uncertain. Germline V CDR1 and CDR2: SEHNR, FQNEAQ (reference sequence). This CDR3 is 15 amino acids long. V lost 1 base and J 0 bases, leaving 4 bases between the germline ends. CDR3 in DNA: TGTGCCAGCAGCTTAGTAATCTCTGGGGCCAACGTCCTGACTTTC. Translated, it gives CASSLVISGANVLTF.

This rearrangement joins TRBV7-6 to TRBJ2-1; D might be TRBD2 (6 bases). CDR1 and CDR2 (germline): SGHVS, FNYEAQ. V lost 0 bases to trimming and J lost 9 bases, with 15 bases between them. The CDR3 has 15 residues. The CDR3 bases are TGTGCCAGCAGCTTAGCATCGGGAGAAGAAAGTGAGCAGTTCTTC. This codes for CASSLASGEESEQFF.

The V gene is TRBV27, the J gene TRBJ2-6, with a tentative D call TRBD1 (6 bases). The V gene's germline CDR1 is MNHEY and CDR2 SMNVEV (reference sequence). This CDR3 has 18 amino acids. The ends were cut back, 2 bases at V and 4 bases at J, with 18 bases in the middle. In DNA, the CDR3 is TGTGCCAGCAGTTTAGATGCAGGGGCGGGTCGAGGGGCCAACGTCCTGACTTTC. Translated, it gives CASSLDAGAGRGANVLTF.

The chain uses TRBV21-1 and TRBJ2-1; TRBD1 is taken as the D call from the table, unchecked against the DNA. TRBV21-1 is a pseudogene. The CDR3 is 19 amino acids. For the CDR3, the DNA is TGTGCCAGCAGGCCAGGGGGCCCTCGGCCTAGCCGCCCTTTGGATGAGCAGTTCTTC. Encoded protein: CASRPGGPRPSRPLDEQFF.

This sequence joins TRBV24-1 and TRBJ2-5, with TRBD1 identical over 8 bases. With V trimmed by 9 bases and J by 3 bases, 5 bases remained unmatched. The CDR3 extends over 13 amino acids. The V gene's germline CDR1 is KGHDR and CDR2 SFDVKD. CDR3 region: CATGETGEETQYF. CDR3 DNA: TGTGCCACCGGGGAGACAGGGGAAGAGACCCAGTACTTC.

This clone has more than one count but fewer than ten. The chain links TRBV4-1 to TRBJ2-7; weak D call: TRBD2 (5 bases). Per the germline V gene, CDR1 is MGHRA and CDR2 is YSYEKL. The CDR3 covers 17 residues. V was pared by 0 bases and J by 2 bases, with 17 bases between. CDR3: CASSQESIRTLTYEQYF. CDR3 sequence (DNA): TGCGCCAGCAGCCAAGAAAGTATTAGGACTTTGACCTACGAGCAGTACTTC.

This chain joins TRBV18 and TRBJ2-1, with 7 bases identical to TRBD2. With 5 bases clipped from V and 0 bases from J, the junction kept 10 bases outside the gene matches. Germline V CDR1 and CDR2: KGHSH, LQKENI. The CDR3 consists of 17 residues. CDR3 nucleotide sequence: TGTGCCAGCTCAGCCATTCGGGGCGGGAGCTCCTACAATGAGCAGTTCTTC. Its protein product is CASSAIRGGSSYNEQFF.

This chain joins TRBV18 and TRBJ2-7; TRBD1 matches at 7 bases. The CDR3 spans 13 residues. V trimming: 4 bases; J trimming: 6 bases; junction bases outside the gene matches: 6. CDR1 and CDR2 (germline): KGHSH, LQKENI. The CDR3 bases are TGTGCCAGCTCACTGACGGGACAGCGCGAGCAGTACTTC. Its protein is CASSLTGQREQYF.

The rearrangement uses TRBV3-1 (or the pseudogene TRBV3-2) and TRBJ1-2; D remains unclear. Trimming took 2 bases from V and 6 from J, leaving 16 bases between them. There are 15 residues in the CDR3. Germline assignment: CDR1 LGHDT and CDR2 YNNKEL (reference sequence). CDR3 protein: CASSQYSAGIDGYTF. The CDR3 DNA follows: TGTGCCAGCAGCCAATATAGTGCGGGTATTGATGGCTACACCTTC.

The chain couples TRBV2 to TRBJ2-1; 12 positions agree with TRBD2. V lost 4 bases to trimming and J lost 7 bases; unmatched junction nucleotides: 8. From germline, CDR1 is SNHLY and CDR2 FYNNEI. This CDR3 comprises 16 residues. DNA for the CDR3: TGTGCCAGCAGTGGCCTACTAGCGGGAGGTGCGAATGAGCAGTTCTTC. It encodes CASSGLLAGGANEQFF.

The genes are TRBV6-5 and TRBJ2-7, with 7 bases aligning to TRBD2. After removal of 6 bases from V and 1 base from J, the junction contained 6 bases not matched to a gene. Germline V lookup: CDR1 MNHEY, CDR2 SVGAGI. The CDR3 is made up of 14 amino acids. The CDR3 sequence is CASRSSGGSYEQYF. CDR3 DNA sequence: TGTGCCAGCAGGTCTAGCGGAGGGTCCTACGAGCAGTACTTC.

The chain employs TRBV19 and TRBJ2-1; the D is unclear. Trimming took off 2 bases at V and 3 bases at J, with 5 bases between the two ends. The CDR3 sequence is 13 residues long. Germline loops: CDR1 LNHDA, CDR2 SQIVND (reference sequence). The CDR3 sequence: CASSILLYNEQFF. The CDR3 DNA reads TGTGCCAGTAGTATACTTCTCTACAATGAGCAGTTCTTC. The whole variable domain, remainder taken from reference TRBV19 and TRBJ2-1, is DGGITQSPKYLFRKEGQNVTLSCEQNLNHDAMYWYRQDPGQGLRLIYYSQIVNDFQKGDIAEGYSVSREKKESFPLTVTSAQKNPTAFYLCASSILLYNEQFFGPGTRLTVL.

The chain employs TRBV18 and TRBJ2-1, with TRBD2 matching 8 bases. The CDR3 consists of 12 residues. J gave up 12 bases and V 6 bases, and 7 bases lay outside the gene matches. Germline V gene sequence: CDR1 KGHSH, CDR2 LQKENI. Here the CDR3 DNA reads TGTGCCAGCTCGCTCCCGGGACTAGGGCAGTTCTTC. Translation gives CASSLPGLGQFF.

The rearrangement uses TRBV6-1 and TRBJ1-1, with TRBD1 as a possible D gene (6 bases). Germline V gives CDR1 MNHNS, CDR2 SASEGT. With 2 bases removed from V and 1 base from J, the gap between germline ends came to 14 bases. This CDR3 has 16 amino acids. The CDR3 spells CASSEPRGGWNTEAFF. The CDR3 DNA reads as TGTGCCAGCAGTGAACCGAGAGGGGGATGGAACACTGAAGCTTTCTTT.

This clone was seen more than once but under ten times. J is TRBJ2-1 and V is TRBV5-1; maybe TRBD1 (6 bases). V lost 1 base to trimming and J lost 7 bases, with 15 bases between them. Germline lookup yields CDR1 SGHRS and CDR2 YFSETQ. CDR3 length: 15 amino acids. The CDR3 nucleotides are TGCGCCAGCAGCTTGAATGGGGACACAAGAAATGAGCAGTTCTTC. Amino acids: CASSLNGDTRNEQFF.

The genes are TRBV2 and TRBJ2-2; no clear D gene. This CDR3 has 13 residues. Germline assignment: CDR1 SNHLY and CDR2 FYNNEI. V was cut by 5 bases and J by 5 bases, with 9 bases left in between. The CDR3 protein is CASSLASTGELFF. CDR3 bases: TGTGCCAGCAGTCTGGCTTCAACCGGGGAGCTGTTTTTT.

In its sample, this clone was seen once. The chain uses TRBV5-1 and TRBJ2-2; 11 bases are a match to TRBD2. Germline trimming cut 4 bases from V and 5 bases from J; bases unmatched to any gene: 10. The CDR3 is 17 amino acids. Germline CDR1 and CDR2: SGHRS and YFSETQ. The DNA of the CDR3 is TGCGCCAGCAGCACGTTAGCGGGAGGGCCCGAAACCGGGGAGCTGTTTTTT. It is translated as CASSTLAGGPETGELFF.

This clone came up a few times. The V and J genes are TRBV6-5 and TRBJ1-2; maybe TRBD1 (6 bases). CDR1 MNHEY and CDR2 SVGAGI come from the germline V gene. The CDR3 spans 14 residues. The V gene lost 2 bases and the J gene lost 2 bases, with 9 bases spanning the gap. In nucleotides, the CDR3 is TGTGCCAGCAGTTACACGGGACACAACTATGGCTACACCTTC. Translated, it gives CASSYTGHNYGYTF.

The CDR3 spells CASSSLQGSGYNEQFF. CDR3 coding DNA: TGTGCCAGCAGTTCGCTACAGGGGAGCGGGTACAATGAGCAGTTCTTC. The chain has TRBV6-5 and TRBJ2-1; D might be TRBD1 (7 bases). Trimming left V 4 bases short and J 4 bases short, with 17 bases between. The CDR3 is made up of 16 amino acids. Germline loops: CDR1 MNHEY, CDR2 SVGAGI.

V and J are TRBV6-5 and TRBJ2-2; 7 bases fit TRBD2. This CDR3 is built from 14 residues. Trimming took 11 bases from V and 6 from J; bases not matched to a gene: 12. Germline V CDR1 and CDR2: MNHEY, SVGAGI. CDR3: CAAQRDYSSGELFF. CDR3 in DNA: TGTGCCGCCCAAAGGGACTACTCGTCCGGGGAGCTGTTTTTT.

The V and J genes are TRBV6-5 and TRBJ2-7, with TRBD1 matching 9 bases. CDR1 is MNHEY and CDR2 is SVGAGI in the germline V gene. The CDR3 runs 15 residues. Trimming took 6 bases from V and 6 from J; bases not matched to a gene: 12. For the CDR3, the DNA is TGTGCCAGCAGGATCCCGGGACAGGGAACTGGCGAGCAGTACTTC. It codes for CASRIPGQGTGEQYF.

V and J are TRBV7-9 and TRBJ2-3, with TRBD1 identical over 7 bases. Trimming took 5 bases from V and 3 from J; bases not matched to a gene: 14. The CDR3 covers 17 residues. Germline values: CDR1 SEHNR, CDR2 FQNEAQ (reference sequence). The CDR3, as DNA: TGTGCCAGCAGCCCTCAAGGGAGAGGGGGCGATACAGATACGCAGTATTTT. Amino acid sequence: CASSPQGRGGDTDTQYF.

This clone was recorded a few times. The chain has TRBV4-2 and TRBJ2-1; D gene ambiguous. V lost 0 bases to trimming and J lost 7 bases, with 10 bases between them. The CDR3 consists of 14 residues. Germline V CDR1 and CDR2: LGHNA, YNFKEQ. The CDR3 region is CASSQEILTNEQFF. CDR3 coding DNA: TGTGCCAGCAGCCAAGAGATTCTGACAAATGAGCAGTTCTTC.

V and J are TRBV7-9 and TRBJ2-1; D might be TRBD2 (6 bases). The CDR3 sequence is 14 residues long. Trimming took 3 bases from V and 7 from J, leaving 13 bases between them. The germline CDR1 and CDR2 sequences are SEHNR and FQNEAQ (reference sequence). The CDR3 sequence: CASSFLGTQNEQFF. The CDR3 region has the DNA TGTGCCAGCAGCTTTCTTGGGACTCAAAATGAGCAGTTCTTC.

The genes are TRBV10-1 and TRBJ2-3; 13 bases are a match to TRBD2. The CDR3 has 16 residues. Germline assignment: CDR1 WNHNN and CDR2 SYGVQD (reference sequence). Trimming cost V 3 bases and J 4 bases; bases outside gene matches: 4. The CDR3 protein is CASSEVGTSGADTQYF. The CDR3 region has the DNA TGCGCCAGCAGTGAAGTCGGGACTAGCGGGGCAGATACGCAGTATTTT.

The V gene is TRBV28, the J gene TRBJ1-1; D remains ambiguous. The CDR3 is 16 amino acids. With 5 bases removed from V and 1 base from J, the gap between germline ends came to 17 bases. Germline values: CDR1 MDHEN, CDR2 SYDVKM. The CDR3 DNA reads as TGTGCCAGCAGTCTTAGGCGGGCCAGAACGAACACTGAAGCTTTCTTT. It specifies CASSLRRARTNTEAFF.

The CDR3 spells CASRVREPQETQYF. In DNA form, the CDR3 reads TGCGCCAGCAGGGTCCGGGAGCCCCAAGAGACCCAGTACTTC. The chain uses TRBV5-1 and TRBJ2-5; D is possibly TRBD2 (6 bases). CDR1 is SGHRS, CDR2 YFSETQ, per germline. V was clipped by 5 bases and J by 1 base, with 12 bases between them. CDR3 length equals 14 residues.

This clone was recorded a few times. The sample has other DNA sequences that encode this CDR3 too. The chain carries TRBV21-1 and TRBJ2-7; TRBD2, the D gene given by the table, was not confirmed from the DNA. TRBV21-1 is assigned pseudogene status. This CDR3 has 17 residues. For the CDR3, the DNA is TGTGCCAGCAGTAGGGAGATAGGGCGGGAGTCTCCGTACGAGCAGTACTTC. This sequence encodes CASSREIGRESPYEQYF.

Written as DNA, the CDR3 is TGTGCCAGCAGTTTATTCGGGACAGGGCTTTCAGATACGCAGTATTTT. Its protein is CASSLFGTGLSDTQYF. V is TRBV27 and J is TRBJ2-3, with 9 bases aligning to TRBD1. Germline lookup yields CDR1 MNHEY and CDR2 SMNVEV (reference sequence). V shed 1 base, J shed 4 bases, and the junction held 6 bases outside the gene matches. This CDR3 comprises 16 residues.

The genes are TRBV27 and TRBJ1-3; no clear D. The CDR3 contains 15 residues. Between the trimmed V and J ends, which lost 5 bases and 0 bases, there was a span of 11 bases. CDR1 MNHEY and CDR2 SMNVEV come from the germline V gene (reference sequence). This CDR3 reads CASSQSGDSGNTIYF. CDR3 nucleotide sequence: TGTGCCAGCAGTCAATCAGGCGACTCTGGAAACACCATATATTTT.